This T cell receptor beta chain was documented in a study of cytomegalovirus exposure and HLA in healthy donors. This clone turned up a few times. Its antigen is not known. V was pared by 3 bases and J by 4 bases, with 11 bases between. This CDR3 has 14 residues. Germline-derived CDR1 and CDR2 are SGHKS and YYEKEE (reference sequence). PCR primers comprised 60 Vbeta and 13 Jbeta primers. Original handling: An analysis performed later counted about 80 million unique TCR beta chains (roughly 11 million of them shared). TCRdb keeps only in-frame clones here, not all; method: immunoSEQ multiplex PCR. The V and J calls and the clone size are those of that table, but D and trimming were determined from the DNA. The profile shows some 140,000 clones, more than 75% of them singletons. Whole-study results and caveats: TCR beta sequences numbering under 20,000 were associated with HLA alleles at 0.05 false discovery rate in a later analysis.

This sequence was found in a female donor in good health and CMV-seronegative. The chain combines TRBV5-5 with TRBJ1-5; tentative D call: TRBD1 (5 bases). The sample consisted of PBMCs. CDR3 coding DNA: TGTGCCAGCAGCTCCGCAGACAGAAATCAGCCCCAGCATTTT. It codes for CASSSADRNQPQHF.